This is a list of T cell receptor beta chains from one sample in a study of blood T cells in healthy people across ages. Each CDR3 protein gets one entry after TCRdb re-called the 5' RACE reads with MiXCR. Among more than 550,000 distinct CDR3 sequences listed, 22% were seen once. The sample consisted of blood. Receptors were obtained from a man aged 70 or older in good health. CDR3s include the opening cysteine and the closing phenylalanine or tryptophan. The D gene is left open where the match is weak. Only part of the rows carry a size: once, few, many, or a class if the clone is expanded.

clone_size: few
v_call: TRBV2
d_call: TRBD1
j_call: TRBJ1-4
cdr3_aa: CASSGQGAASEKLFF
cdr3_nt: TGTGCCAGCAGTGGCCAGGGGGCGGCTAGTGAAAAACTGTTTTTT

clone_size: few
v_call: TRBV20-1
d_call: TRBD1
j_call: TRBJ1-3
cdr3_aa: CSASDGRGPGNTIYF
cdr3_nt: TGCAGTGCTAGCGATGGGAGGGGGCCTGGAAACACCATATATTTT

clone_size: .
v_call: TRBV7-2
d_call: TRBD1
j_call: TRBJ1-4
cdr3_aa: CASNRTGDIGSEKLFF
cdr3_nt: TGTGCCAGCAACCGGACAGGGGACATCGGGAGTGAAAAACTGTTTTTT

clone_size: .
v_call: TRBV12-3/TRBV12-4
d_call: TRBD2
j_call: TRBJ2-3
cdr3_aa: CASRYGTSGTDTQYF
cdr3_nt: TGTGCCAGCAGGTACGGGACTAGCGGCACAGATACGCAGTATTTT

clone_size: many
v_call: TRBV4-1
d_call: .
j_call: TRBJ1-2
cdr3_aa: CASSQDRPAGGYTF
cdr3_nt: TGCGCCAGCAGCCAAGATCGGCCCGCAGGGGGCTACACCTTC

clone_size: few
v_call: TRBV25-1
d_call: TRBD2
j_call: TRBJ2-1
cdr3_aa: CASSETSGGYNEQFF
cdr3_nt: TGTGCCAGCAGTGAGACTAGCGGGGGTTACAATGAGCAGTTCTTC

clone_size: few
v_call: TRBV20-1
d_call: .
j_call: TRBJ2-3
cdr3_aa: CSARLGGADTQYF
cdr3_nt: TGCAGTGCTCGGTTGGGCGGGGCAGATACGCAGTATTTT

clone_size: few
v_call: TRBV28
d_call: TRBD2
j_call: TRBJ2-5
cdr3_aa: CASSSAGPQETQYF
cdr3_nt: TGTGCCAGCAGTTCAGCGGGGCCCCAAGAGACCCAGTACTTC

clone_size: few
v_call: TRBV5-1
d_call: .
j_call: TRBJ1-1
cdr3_aa: CASSHRRESMNTEAFF
cdr3_nt: TGCGCCAGCAGCCACAGGCGGGAGAGCATGAACACTGAAGCTTTCTTT

clone_size: few
v_call: TRBV18
d_call: .
j_call: TRBJ2-5
cdr3_aa: CASTPSGGTQYF
cdr3_nt: TGTGCCAGCACACCAAGTGGCGGCACCCAGTACTTC

clone_size: few
v_call: TRBV9
d_call: TRBD2
j_call: TRBJ2-3
cdr3_aa: CASSIPGGGGRTDTQYF
cdr3_nt: TGTGCCAGCAGCATACCCGGAGGCGGGGGGAGGACAGATACGCAGTATTTT

clone_size: .
v_call: TRBV20-1
d_call: TRBD1
j_call: TRBJ2-3
cdr3_aa: CSANDRGLDTQYF
cdr3_nt: TGCAGTGCTAATGACAGGGGGTTAGATACGCAGTATTTT

clone_size: few
v_call: TRBV5-1
d_call: TRBD2
j_call: TRBJ2-3
cdr3_aa: CASSLQRGGTTDTQYF
cdr3_nt: TGCGCCAGCAGCTTGCAGCGGGGGGGCACGACAGATACGCAGTATTTT

clone_size: .
v_call: TRBV6-5
d_call: TRBD2
j_call: TRBJ2-1
cdr3_aa: CASRVPSGGYNEQFF
cdr3_nt: TGTGCCAGCAGAGTACCTAGCGGGGGCTACAATGAGCAGTTCTTC

clone_size: .
v_call: TRBV2
d_call: .
j_call: TRBJ1-1
cdr3_aa: CASSDGYAGLVFF
cdr3_nt: TGTGCCAGCAGTGACGGGTACGCGGGGCTGGTTTTCTTT

clone_size: .
v_call: TRBV7-9
d_call: .
j_call: TRBJ2-1
cdr3_aa: CASSLAGPFNEQFF
cdr3_nt: TGTGCCAGCAGCTTAGCGGGACCCTTCAATGAGCAGTTCTTC

clone_size: .
v_call: TRBV6-5
d_call: TRBD1
j_call: TRBJ1-1
cdr3_aa: CASSKPGTGRTEAFF
cdr3_nt: TGTGCCAGCAGTAAGCCCGGGACAGGGAGGACTGAAGCTTTCTTT

clone_size: .
v_call: TRBV12-3/TRBV12-4
d_call: .
j_call: TRBJ1-2
cdr3_aa: CASSFLQAIYGYTF
cdr3_nt: TGTGCCAGCAGTTTTCTCCAGGCGATCTATGGCTACACCTTC

clone_size: .
v_call: TRBV20-1
d_call: TRBD2
j_call: TRBJ2-2
cdr3_aa: CSASSGGGPTGELFF
cdr3_nt: TGCAGTGCTAGTTCCGGCGGGGGGCCCACCGGGGAGCTGTTTTTT

clone_size: .
v_call: TRBV24-1
d_call: .
j_call: TRBJ2-1
cdr3_aa: CATSDPRLPSNEQFF
cdr3_nt: TGTGCCACCAGTGATCCGAGACTCCCTAGCAATGAGCAGTTCTTC

clone_size: .
v_call: TRBV18
d_call: .
j_call: TRBJ1-1
cdr3_aa: CASSPLPKMANTEAFF
cdr3_nt: TGTGCCAGCTCACCCCTACCGAAGATGGCGAACACTGAAGCTTTCTTT

clone_size: .
v_call: TRBV20-1
d_call: TRBD2
j_call: TRBJ2-3
cdr3_aa: CSARHSGRGADTQYF
cdr3_nt: TGCAGTGCTAGACATAGCGGGAGGGGGGCAGATACGCAGTATTTT

clone_size: .
v_call: TRBV19
d_call: .
j_call: TRBJ2-1
cdr3_aa: CASRASGDYNEQFF
cdr3_nt: TGTGCCAGTAGGGCCTCCGGCGACTACAATGAGCAGTTCTTC

clone_size: .
v_call: TRBV11-2
d_call: .
j_call: TRBJ2-5
cdr3_aa: CASSLVSTNGETQYF
cdr3_nt: TGTGCCAGCAGCTTAGTCTCTACTAACGGGGAGACCCAGTACTTC

clone_size: many
v_call: TRBV2
d_call: TRBD1
j_call: TRBJ2-5
cdr3_aa: CASSRQGPQETQYF
cdr3_nt: TGTGCCAGCAGTCGACAGGGGCCTCAAGAGACCCAGTACTTC

clone_size: .
v_call: TRBV3-1
d_call: .
j_call: TRBJ2-7
cdr3_aa: CASSLQTGEQYF
cdr3_nt: TGTGCCAGCAGCCTACAGACGGGGGAGCAGTACTTC

clone_size: few
v_call: TRBV3-1
d_call: .
j_call: TRBJ2-1
cdr3_aa: CASRNVADEQFF
cdr3_nt: TGTGCCAGCAGGAATGTGGCAGATGAGCAGTTCTTC

clone_size: .
v_call: TRBV12-3/TRBV12-4
d_call: .
j_call: TRBJ1-6
cdr3_aa: CASSPGRDNSPLHF
cdr3_nt: TGTGCCAGCAGTCCCGGCAGGGATAATTCACCCCTCCACTTT

clone_size: .
v_call: TRBV19
d_call: TRBD2
j_call: TRBJ2-1
cdr3_aa: CASRRLAGENEQFF
cdr3_nt: TGTGCCAGTAGAAGACTAGCGGGAGAGAATGAGCAGTTCTTC

clone_size: .
v_call: TRBV10-3
d_call: .
j_call: TRBJ2-3
cdr3_aa: CAISESDTQYF
cdr3_nt: TGTGCCATCAGTGAGTCTGATACGCAGTATTTT

clone_size: .
v_call: TRBV15
d_call: .
j_call: TRBJ2-1
cdr3_aa: CATSIGRGNNEQFF
cdr3_nt: TGTGCCACCAGCATCGGCAGGGGTAACAATGAGCAGTTCTTC

clone_size: .
v_call: TRBV10-3
d_call: .
j_call: TRBJ1-5
cdr3_aa: CAISESGRGGRSNQPQHF
cdr3_nt: TGTGCCATCAGTGAGTCGGGACGGGGAGGTAGGAGCAATCAGCCCCAGCATTTT

clone_size: .
v_call: TRBV7-2
d_call: TRBD2
j_call: TRBJ2-3
cdr3_aa: CASSPQRTSTYTQYF
cdr3_nt: TGTGCCAGCAGCCCGCAGCGGACTAGTACCTATACGCAGTATTTT

clone_size: few
v_call: TRBV5-1
d_call: .
j_call: TRBJ1-1
cdr3_aa: CASSSTTGDTEAFF
cdr3_nt: TGCGCCAGCAGCTCAACTACCGGGGACACTGAAGCTTTCTTT

clone_size: few
v_call: TRBV12-3/TRBV12-4
d_call: TRBD1
j_call: TRBJ1-2
cdr3_aa: CASSGNRGPNYGYTF
cdr3_nt: TGTGCCAGCAGCGGGAACAGGGGGCCGAACTATGGCTACACCTTC

clone_size: .
v_call: TRBV2
d_call: .
j_call: TRBJ2-7
cdr3_aa: CASSDGTHYEQYF
cdr3_nt: TGTGCCAGCAGTGATGGGACACACTACGAGCAGTACTTC

clone_size: .
v_call: TRBV24-1
d_call: .
j_call: TRBJ1-1
cdr3_aa: CATSEPQGWNTEAFF
cdr3_nt: TGTGCCACCAGTGAACCCCAGGGCTGGAACACTGAAGCTTTCTTT

clone_size: many
v_call: TRBV2
d_call: .
j_call: TRBJ2-1
cdr3_aa: CATSHPLGYNEQFF
cdr3_nt: TGTGCCACCTCACATCCTCTTGGGTACAATGAGCAGTTCTTC

clone_size: .
v_call: TRBV27
d_call: TRBD1
j_call: TRBJ1-2
cdr3_aa: CASSHTTGLGYTF
cdr3_nt: TGTGCCAGCAGTCATACGACAGGGCTTGGCTACACCTTC

clone_size: few
v_call: TRBV12-3/TRBV12-4
d_call: TRBD1
j_call: TRBJ1-4
cdr3_aa: CASTRTGEATNEKLFF
cdr3_nt: TGTGCCAGCACCCGGACAGGGGAGGCAACTAATGAAAAACTGTTTTTT

clone_size: few
v_call: TRBV20-1
d_call: TRBD2
j_call: TRBJ2-1
cdr3_aa: CSADSLAGVGDEQFF
cdr3_nt: TGCAGTGCCGACTCTCTAGCGGGAGTCGGAGATGAGCAGTTCTTC

clone_size: .
v_call: TRBV6-2/TRBV6-3
d_call: .
j_call: TRBJ2-2
cdr3_aa: CASSQWGPNTGELFF
cdr3_nt: TGTGCCAGCAGCCAATGGGGCCCGAACACCGGGGAGCTGTTTTTT

clone_size: few
v_call: TRBV3-1
d_call: .
j_call: TRBJ2-7
cdr3_aa: CASSHYLNSPDRYEQYF
cdr3_nt: TGTGCCAGCAGCCACTACCTGAACTCTCCGGATAGATACGAGCAGTACTTC

clone_size: .
v_call: TRBV4-2
d_call: .
j_call: TRBJ2-2
cdr3_aa: CASSLREANTGELFF
cdr3_nt: TGTGCCAGCAGCCTAAGGGAGGCGAACACCGGGGAGCTGTTTTTT

clone_size: few
v_call: TRBV18
d_call: TRBD1
j_call: TRBJ2-4
cdr3_aa: CASSLGQVGDIQYF
cdr3_nt: TGTGCCAGCTCCCTTGGACAGGTCGGGGACATTCAGTACTTC

clone_size: .
v_call: TRBV29-1
d_call: .
j_call: TRBJ2-2
cdr3_aa: CSGQADPNTGELFF
cdr3_nt: TGCAGCGGCCAGGCAGATCCGAACACCGGGGAGCTGTTTTTT